This T cell receptor beta chain was sequenced in a study of blood T cell repertoires in COVID-19. As originally analysed: Amplification with reference gene primers provided the estimates of nucleated cell counts. Some clones are missing from TCRdb's copy, which holds only in-frame ones; the method was immunoSEQ multiplex PCR. For V, J and clone size, that table is used; D and trimming come from the DNA. Altogether 84,000 or so clones are present, roughly 84% being singletons, with the ten largest covering about 11%. The specimen sequenced was peripheral blood. The clonotype comes from a man between 65 and 80 years old with acute or convalescent COVID-19.

The DNA of the CDR3 is TGCGCCAGCAGCTCCGGACAGGGTGGTAATTCACCCCTCCACTTT. Encoded protein: CASSSGQGGNSPLHF. The gene calls are TRBV10-1 and TRBJ1-6; 8 nucleotides line up with TRBD1. Germline V gene lookup returns CDR1 WNHNN and CDR2 SYGVQD (reference sequence). V dropped 6 bases and J dropped 6; count of bases not matched to a gene: 7. CDR3 length: 15 residues.